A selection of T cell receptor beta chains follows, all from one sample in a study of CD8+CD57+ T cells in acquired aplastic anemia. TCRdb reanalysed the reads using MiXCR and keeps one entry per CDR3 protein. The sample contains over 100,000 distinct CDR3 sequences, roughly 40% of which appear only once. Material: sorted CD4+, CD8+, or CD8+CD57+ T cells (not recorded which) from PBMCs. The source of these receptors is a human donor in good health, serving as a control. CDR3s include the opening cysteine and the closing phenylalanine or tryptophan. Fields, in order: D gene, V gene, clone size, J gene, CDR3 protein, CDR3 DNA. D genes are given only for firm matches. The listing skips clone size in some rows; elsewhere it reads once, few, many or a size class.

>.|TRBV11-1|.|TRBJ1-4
CASSLEGRSKNEKLFF
TGTGCCAGCAGCTTAGAGGGACGATCCAAGAATGAAAAACTGTTTTTT
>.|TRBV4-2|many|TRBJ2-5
CASSRDVTGRQETQYF
TGTGCCAGCAGCCGGGACGTTACGGGGCGACAAGAGACCCAGTACTTC
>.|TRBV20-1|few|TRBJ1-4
CSAREFLGGEKLFF
TGCAGTGCTAGAGAATTTCTGGGGGGGGAAAAACTGTTTTTT
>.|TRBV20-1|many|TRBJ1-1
CSVWYMNTEAFF
TGCAGTGTCTGGTACATGAACACTGAAGCTTTCTTT
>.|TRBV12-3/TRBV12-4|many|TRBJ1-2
CASSLDFGGGGYGYTF
TGTGCCAGCAGTTTAGATTTCGGGGGCGGTGGCTATGGCTACACCTTC
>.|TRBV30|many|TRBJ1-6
CAWTRPNAGSPLHF
TGTGCCTGGACGAGACCGAACGCAGGCTCACCCCTCCACTTT
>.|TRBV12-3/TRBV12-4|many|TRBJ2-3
CASSSGPRADTQYF
TGTGCCAGCAGTTCAGGTCCCCGGGCAGATACGCAGTATTTT
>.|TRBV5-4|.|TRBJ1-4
CASSDRDGNEKLFF
TGTGCCAGCAGCGACCGGGACGGTAATGAAAAACTGTTTTTT
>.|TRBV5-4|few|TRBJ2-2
CASSLARGGETGELFF
TGTGCCAGCAGCTTGGCCCGTGGGGGTGAGACCGGGGAGCTGTTTTTT
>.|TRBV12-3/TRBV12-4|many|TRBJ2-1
CASSPPVPGEQFF
TGTGCCAGCAGTCCACCGGTGCCTGGTGAGCAGTTCTTC
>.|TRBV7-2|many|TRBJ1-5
CASSFVSQPQHF
TGTGCCAGCAGCTTCGTAAGCCAGCCCCAGCATTTT
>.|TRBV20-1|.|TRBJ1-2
CSASPHGGEIYGYTF
TGCAGTGCTAGTCCTCACGGTGGGGAAATCTATGGCTACACCTTC
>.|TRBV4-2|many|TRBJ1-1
CASSSPGKAPRNTEAFF
TGTGCCAGCAGTTCACCAGGGAAGGCGCCAAGGAACACTGAAGCTTTCTTT
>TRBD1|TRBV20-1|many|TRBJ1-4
CSAAYLTGYEKLFF
TGCAGTGCTGCCTATTTGACAGGGTATGAAAAACTGTTTTTT
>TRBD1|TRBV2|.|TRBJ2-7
CASRDRGLTGEQYF
TGTGCCAGCAGGGACAGGGGGCTCACCGGGGAGCAGTACTTC
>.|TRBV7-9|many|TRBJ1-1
CASSLWMAGNTEAFF
TGTGCCAGCAGCTTATGGATGGCAGGAAACACTGAAGCTTTCTTT
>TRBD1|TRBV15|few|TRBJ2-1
CATSRQTGAYNEQFF
TGTGCCACCAGCAGACAGACAGGGGCATACAATGAGCAGTTCTTC
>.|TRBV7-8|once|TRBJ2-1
CASSLVLQGNEQFF
TGTGCCAGCAGCTTAGTTCTACAGGGCAATGAGCAGTTCTTC
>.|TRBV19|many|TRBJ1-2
CASSISPYGYTF
TGTGCCAGTAGTATAAGTCCCTATGGCTACACCTTC
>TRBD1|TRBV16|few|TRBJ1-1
CASSRRSTGGGGSEAFF
TGTGCCAGCAGCCGGAGGTCGACAGGGGGGGGAGGGTCGGAAGCTTTCTTT
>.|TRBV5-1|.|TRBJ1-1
CASRSTVNTEAFF
TGCGCCAGCAGATCGACAGTGAACACTGAAGCTTTCTTT
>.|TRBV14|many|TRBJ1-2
CASSQVSNYGYTF
TGTGCCAGCAGCCAAGTATCTAACTATGGCTACACCTTC
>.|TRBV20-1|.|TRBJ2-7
CSARDLERGPYEQYF
TGCAGTGCTAGAGATCTTGAGCGAGGACCCTACGAGCAGTACTTC
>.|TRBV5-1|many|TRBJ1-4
CASSIGQNEKLFF
TGCGCCAGCAGCATCGGACAGAATGAAAAACTGTTTTTT
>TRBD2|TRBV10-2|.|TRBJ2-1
CASSGRLATNSYNEQFF
TGCGCCAGCAGTGGACGACTAGCGACGAACTCCTACAATGAGCAGTTCTTC
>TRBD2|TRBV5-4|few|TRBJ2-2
CASSLRGGTAGELFF
TGTGCCAGCAGCTTGCGGGGGGGCACCGCCGGGGAGCTGTTTTTT
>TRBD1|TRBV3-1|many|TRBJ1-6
CASSPGQGNSPLHF
TGTGCCAGCAGCCCGGGACAGGGGAATTCACCCCTCCACTTT
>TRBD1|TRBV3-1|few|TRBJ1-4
CASSRGRDSRNEKLFF
TGTGCCAGCAGCCGCGGACGGGACAGCCGGAATGAAAAACTGTTTTTT
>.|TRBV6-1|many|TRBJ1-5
CASSKGMSGLVLGNQPQHF
TGTGCCAGCAGTAAAGGGATGTCAGGGCTGGTTCTTGGCAATCAGCCCCAGCATTTT
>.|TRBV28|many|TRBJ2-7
CASGGLSYEQYF
TGTGCCAGTGGGGGCTTGTCTTACGAGCAGTACTTC
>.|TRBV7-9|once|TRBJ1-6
CASSQKTVYNSPLHF
TGTGCCAGCAGCCAAAAGACAGTCTATAATTCACCCCTCCACTTT
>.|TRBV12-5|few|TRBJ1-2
CASGLVRDGEVLLYGYTF
TGTGCTAGTGGTTTGGTCCGGGACGGAGAGGTGCTCCTCTATGGCTACACCTTC
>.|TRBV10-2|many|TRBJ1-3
CASSESPTSSGNTIYF
TGCGCCAGCAGTGAGTCGCCGACCAGCTCTGGAAACACCATATATTTT
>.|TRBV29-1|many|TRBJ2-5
CSVGGSQGTQYF
TGCAGCGTTGGTGGGAGTCAAGGGACCCAGTACTTC
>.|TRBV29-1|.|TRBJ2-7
CSVPWVVLEQYF
TGCAGCGTCCCGTGGGTAGTCCTCGAGCAGTACTTC
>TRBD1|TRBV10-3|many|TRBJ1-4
CAAGQGRNEKLFF
TGTGCCGCCGGACAGGGACGAAATGAAAAACTGTTTTTT
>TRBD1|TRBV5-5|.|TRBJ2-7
CASSSGTGLKTNF
TGTGCCAGCAGTTCCGGGACAGGGCTTAAGACTAACTTC
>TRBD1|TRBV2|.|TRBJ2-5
CASSELRGLAETQYF
TGTGCCAGCAGTGAACTCAGGGGGCTGGCAGAGACCCAGTACTTC
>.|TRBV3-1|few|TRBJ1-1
CASSQPGAGNTEAFF
TGTGCCAGCAGCCAACCTGGAGCGGGAAACACTGAAGCTTTCTTT
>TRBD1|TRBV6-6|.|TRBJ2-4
CASSNGGQGGYIQYF
TGTGCCAGCAGTAACGGGGGACAGGGAGGATACATTCAGTACTTC
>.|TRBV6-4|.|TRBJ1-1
CASSEHSEGTEAFF
TGTGCCAGCTCAGAACATAGTGAGGGGACTGAAGCTTTCTTT
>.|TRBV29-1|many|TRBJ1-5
CSVETGSNQPQHF
TGCAGCGTTGAAACAGGTTCCAATCAGCCCCAGCATTTT
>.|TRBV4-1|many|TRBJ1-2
CATQNFNYGYTF
TGCGCCACCCAAAATTTTAACTATGGCTACACCTTC
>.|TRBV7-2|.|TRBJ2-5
CASSLGGRLQETQYF
TGTGCCAGCAGCTTAGGTGGGCGACTACAAGAGACCCAGTACTTC
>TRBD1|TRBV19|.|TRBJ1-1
CASSKPGGMNTEASF
TGTGCCAGTAGTAAACCAGGGGGTATGAACACTGAAGCTTCCTTT
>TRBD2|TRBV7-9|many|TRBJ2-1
CASSSTSVVFNEQFF
TGTGCCAGCAGCTCGACTAGCGTGGTTTTCAATGAGCAGTTCTTC
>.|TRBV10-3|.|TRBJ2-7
CAISTETLSYEQYF
TGTGCCATCAGTACCGAGACCCTCTCCTACGAGCAGTACTTC
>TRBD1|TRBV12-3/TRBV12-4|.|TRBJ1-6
CASTLNPGQLSSYNSPLHF
TGTGCCAGCACTTTAAATCCGGGACAGCTGAGCTCCTATAATTCACCCCTCCACTTT
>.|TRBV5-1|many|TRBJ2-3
CASSVPTDTQYF
TGCGCCAGCAGTGTCCCCACAGATACGCAGTATTTT
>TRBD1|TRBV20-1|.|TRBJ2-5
CSALNAGQGGETQYF
TGCAGTGCTCTAAACGCTGGACAGGGGGGCGAGACCCAGTACTTC